A single sample gave rise to the 21 T cell receptor beta chains below, sequenced in a study of T cells in Graves' hyperthyroidism and ophthalmopathy (dated by TCRdb to between 2018 and 2021). Library creation used multiplex PCR. The sample was run on an Illumina HiSeq 2000. The TCR beta CDR3 regions were amplified from RNA transcripts. For the first round of RT-PCR on the TCR CDR3, the HTBI primer set was used together with the Qiagen OneStep RT-PCR kit. The public reads were quality trimmed at Q25 with fastp and then assembled into clones with MiXCR by TCRdb, keeping productive beta chains. For every CDR3 protein sequence, its rows merge into one entry that carries the most common genes and DNA. A total of around 420,000 distinct CDR3 sequences appear in this sample, around 14% of them only once. 11% to 15% of the sample belongs to the ten largest clones. Sequenced sample: blood. The receptors were sampled from a woman aged 18-29 years with Graves' hyperthyroidism.

This clonotype was seen repeatedly, ten times or more. The chain links TRBV28 to TRBJ2-7; no clear D gene. Germline-derived CDR1 and CDR2 are MDHEN and SYDVKM. The CDR3 is 12 residues long. V was shortened by 5 bases and J by 3 bases, with 8 bases between the two germline ends. In nucleotides, the CDR3 is TGTGCCAGCAGTGTCGGCTTCTACGAGCAGTACTTC. This encodes CASSVGFYEQYF.

This clonotype occurred many times. The V gene is TRBV20-1, the J gene TRBJ1-1; 7 bases match TRBD1. This CDR3 is built from 16 residues. Per germline, CDR1 DFQATT and CDR2 SNEGSKA (reference sequence). Unmatched junction bases numbered 14, after V lost 3 bases and J lost 4 bases. The CDR3: CSASRRQGIIGTEAFF. The CDR3 DNA reads as TGCAGTGCTAGTCGCAGACAGGGAATTATTGGCACTGAAGCTTTCTTT.

This clonotype was recorded at least ten times. The chain combines TRBV6-1 with TRBJ1-3, with TRBD1 matching over 8 bases. J was trimmed by 3 bases and V by 5 bases; bases with no gene match: 6. Germline CDR1 is MNHNS and CDR2 is SASEGT. CDR3 length: 15 residues. The CDR3 DNA follows: TGTGCCAGCAGTCTCGACAGGGGTGGTGGAAACACCATATATTTT. Translating gives CASSLDRGGGNTIYF.

A word on this clonotype: A read error may account for a junction end that differs from germline. The chain combines TRBV5-4 with TRBJ2-1; 9 bases align to TRBD2. Germline CDR1 SGHNT, CDR2 YYREEE (reference sequence). The CDR3 is 19 residues long. The CDR3 spells CASSQDLVAGAVFYNEQFF. As DNA, the CDR3 is TGCGCCAGCAGCCAAGATCTTGTAGCGGGAGCGGTCTTCTACAATGAGCAGTTCTTC.

Details on this clonotype: One base away lies a much larger clone, so this may be a sequencing read error. The J gene is TRBJ1-3, the V gene TRBV12-3 or TRBV12-4; weak D call: TRBD1 (5 bases). The CDR3 length is 18 residues. The germline V and J ends were trimmed by 5 bases and 2 bases, with 22 bases remaining between them. Here the CDR3 DNA reads TGTGCCAGCAGTCGCCCCACAGGCGGGCCCCGAACTGGAAACACCATATATTTT. Protein: CASSRPTGGPRTGNTIYF.

The rearrangement uses TRBV20-1 and TRBJ2-7; D is undetermined. Trimming took 2 bases from V and 9 from J, leaving 11 bases between them. Germline CDR1 reads DFQATT; CDR2 reads SNEGSKA (reference sequence). The CDR3 extends over 11 amino acids. This chain's CDR3 is CSARKGLSQYF. The CDR3 bases are TGCAGTGCTAGAAAGGGCCTTTCGCAGTACTTC.

In the case of this clonotype: One base away lies a much larger clone, so this may be a sequencing read error. The chain employs TRBV5-1 and TRBJ2-2, with D possibly TRBD1 on 5 matching bases. Per the germline V gene, CDR1 is SGHRS and CDR2 is YFSETQ. The CDR3 consists of 16 residues. Trimming took 0 bases from V and 2 from J, leaving 11 bases between them. CDR3 nucleotides: TGCGCCAGCAGCTTGGAGCCTAGGGGAAACACCGGGGAGCTGTTTTTT. Protein product: CASSLEPRGNTGELFF.

Many counts were recorded for this clonotype. The V gene is TRBV18, the J gene TRBJ1-1; D is possibly TRBD1 (5 bases). The V gene's germline CDR1 is KGHSH and CDR2 LQKENI. The CDR3 covers 16 residues. Trimming left V 2 bases short and J 3 bases short, with 16 bases between. CDR3 sequence reads: CASSPMSGAGYTEAFF. The DNA of the CDR3 is TGTGCCAGCTCACCAATGAGCGGGGCCGGGTACACTGAAGCTTTCTTT. The full variable domain, in which reference TRBV18 and TRBJ1-1 provide the parts outside the CDR3, is NAGVMQNPRHLVRRRGQEARLRCSPMKGHSHVYWYRQLPEEGLKFMVYLQKENIIDESGMPKERFSAEFPKEGPSILRIQQVVRGDSAAYFCASSPMSGAGYTEAFFGQGTRLTVV.

This clonotype has at least ten counts. The genes are TRBV3-1 and TRBJ2-7; 10 bases are a match to TRBD1. V gave up 4 bases and J gave up 2 bases; unmatched junction bases: 5. Germline loops: CDR1 LGHDT, CDR2 YNNKEL (reference sequence). The length of the CDR3 is 15 residues. CDR3 loop: CASSPGTGDPYEQYF. In nucleotides, the CDR3 is TGTGCCAGCAGCCCCGGGACAGGGGATCCCTACGAGCAGTACTTC.

This clonotype appeared a few times. V usage is TRBV4-1 and J usage is TRBJ2-7; D call uncertain. Per germline, CDR1 MGHRA and CDR2 YSYEKL. Trimming pared 3 bases from V and 0 bases from J, leaving 6 bases between. The CDR3 has 13 amino acids. The CDR3 DNA sequence: TGCGCCAGCAGCCAGGTTGACTCCTACGAGCAGTACTTC. It encodes CASSQVDSYEQYF.

V and J are TRBV6-2 or TRBV6-3 and TRBJ1-1; D uncertain. The CDR3 totals 12 residues. The germline CDR1 and CDR2 sequences are MNHEY and SVGEGT. V was cut by 8 bases and J by 2 bases, with 9 bases left in between. CDR3 region: CASLDFNTEAFF. CDR3 sequence (DNA): TGTGCCAGCCTAGATTTCAACACTGAAGCTTTCTTT.

The sample holds many counts of this clonotype. This chain joins TRBV2 and TRBJ1-5, with unresolved D. The CDR3 totals 15 residues. The V end lost 2 bases, the J end lost 4 bases, and 12 bases lay between the germline ends. Germline assignment: CDR1 SNHLY and CDR2 FYNNEI. The CDR3 sequence is CASSETVTANQPQHF. The CDR3 bases are TGTGCCAGCAGTGAAACAGTTACAGCTAATCAGCCCCAGCATTTT.

This clonotype came up many times. The chain joins TRBV27 to TRBJ2-5; TRBD1 matches at 11 bases. Trimming removed 7 bases from V and 1 base from J; junction bases left unmatched: 5. The CDR3 is 15 residues long. CDR1 MNHEY and CDR2 SMNVEV come from the germline V gene (reference sequence). The CDR3 protein is CASMSGQGVQETQYF. The DNA for the CDR3 is TGTGCCAGCATGTCGGGACAGGGGGTCCAAGAGACCCAGTACTTC.

This clonotype has just a few counts. A much larger clone lies a single base off, so this may be a read error. The chain is built from TRBV20-1 and TRBJ2-3; D is ambiguous. Per germline, CDR1 DFQATT and CDR2 SNEGSKA (reference sequence). This CDR3 has 14 amino acids. As DNA, the CDR3 is TGCGGTGCGTCCGGACCCCCCTCGGCAGATACGCAGTATTTT. Encoded protein: CGASGPPSADTQYF.

This clonotype was seen many times. The rearrangement joins TRBV5-1 to TRBJ2-5, with 13 bases matching TRBD2. This CDR3 has 17 residues. Germline V gene data show CDR1 as SGHRS and CDR2 as YFSETQ. Germline trimming cut 0 bases from V and 5 bases from J; bases unmatched to any gene: 7. The CDR3 DNA is TGCGCCAGCAGCTTGGGGACTAGCGGGAGAGCGGGGGAGACCCAGTACTTC. It translates to CASSLGTSGRAGETQYF.

Ten or more counts support this clonotype. The chain combines TRBV29-1 with TRBJ2-5; 8 bases line up with TRBD2. The CDR3 loop spans 17 amino acids. Germline CDR1 is SQVTM and CDR2 is ANQGSEA. V gave up 5 bases and J gave up 5 bases; unmatched junction bases: 19. CDR3 coding DNA: TGCAGCGTTAACGTAGGGAAACTAGCGGAGAGGTTGGAGACCCAGTACTTC. Its translation is CSVNVGKLAERLETQYF.

The chain joins TRBV20-1 to TRBJ2-7; 7 positions agree with TRBD2. V trimming: 1 base; J trimming: 6 bases; junction bases outside the gene matches: 6. CDR1 and CDR2 (germline): DFQATT, SNEGSKA (reference sequence). This CDR3 has 13 amino acids. CDR3 residues: CSARGGGIGEQYF. In DNA, the CDR3 is TGCAGTGCTAGAGGGGGGGGGATCGGCGAGCAGTACTTC.

This clonotype has at least ten counts. V usage is TRBV3-2 and J usage is TRBJ1-4. TRBV3-2 is tagged as a pseudogene. The CDR3 extends over 16 amino acids. The CDR3 is CASSQGCPERGEKLFF. The DNA for the CDR3 is TGTGCCAGCAGCCAAGGTTGCCCAGAACGTGGTGAAAAACTGTTTTTT.

This clonotype appeared a few times. V is TRBV6-1 and J is TRBJ1-2; D gene unclear. The CDR3 covers 14 residues. V lost 4 bases and J lost 0, with 9 bases in between. Germline V gene data show CDR1 as MNHNS and CDR2 as SASEGT. The DNA for the CDR3 is TGTGCCAGCAGTGTGGCAGTAGCTAACTATGGCTACACCTTC. Its translation is CASSVAVANYGYTF.

This clonotype came up many times. The rearrangement uses TRBV28 and TRBJ1-5; 10 bases align to TRBD1. Germline values: CDR1 MDHEN, CDR2 SYDVKM. The V segment lost 3 bases and the J segment 1 base; nucleotides outside the gene matches: 6. The CDR3 sequence is 17 residues long. CDR3 nucleotide sequence: TGTGCCAGCAGTTTTCCGGGACAGGGGCTAAGCAATCAGCCCCAGCATTTT. Translating it yields CASSFPGQGLSNQPQHF.

This clonotype occurred many times. The chain couples TRBV20-1 to TRBJ2-1, with TRBD2 identical over 15 bases. V shed 5 bases, J shed 10 bases, and the junction held 9 bases outside the gene matches. The CDR3 is 15 amino acids. Germline CDR1 is DFQATT and CDR2 is SNEGSKA (reference sequence). As DNA, the CDR3 is TGCAGTGCTGGCCGGACTAGCGGGGGGGCGGAGGAGCAGTTCTTC. This gives the protein CSAGRTSGGAEEQFF.